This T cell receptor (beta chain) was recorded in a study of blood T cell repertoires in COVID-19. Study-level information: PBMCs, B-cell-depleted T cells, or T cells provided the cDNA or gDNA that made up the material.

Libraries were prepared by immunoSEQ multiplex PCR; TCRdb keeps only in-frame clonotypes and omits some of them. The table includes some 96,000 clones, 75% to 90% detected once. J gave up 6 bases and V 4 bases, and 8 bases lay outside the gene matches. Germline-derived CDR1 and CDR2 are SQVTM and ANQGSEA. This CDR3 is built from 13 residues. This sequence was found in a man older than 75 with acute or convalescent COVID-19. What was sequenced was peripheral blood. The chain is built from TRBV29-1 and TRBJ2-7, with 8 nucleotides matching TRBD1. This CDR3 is CSVADYRGSEQYF. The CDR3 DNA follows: TGCAGCGTTGCTGATTACAGGGGGAGCGAGCAGTACTTC.